This T cell receptor (beta chain) was sequenced for a study of CD8+ T cells in alopecia areata. Notes on the study in general: Patients displayed less clarity in TCR sharing than mice, a finding possibly related to HLA. The study found higher clonality in lesional than normal scalp, especially in alopecia totalis/universalis.

The V gene lost 5 bases and the J gene lost 1 base, with 8 bases spanning the gap. This CDR3 contains 14 residues. Germline-derived CDR1 and CDR2 are MNHNS and SASEGT. cDNA serving as the sequencing template came from extracted, reverse transcribed RNA. Assay: immunoSEQ multiplex PCR; the TCRdb copy retains only in-frame clones and omits some. The sample records about 170,000 clones, roughly 63% being singletons. Of note for this clone: Its antigen remains unidentified.

The sample's treatment: oral pan-JAK inhibitor, 5-10 mg twice daily. This receptor was taken from a human donor with alopecia areata. The chain carries TRBV6-1 and TRBJ2-2; no definite D call. Sequenced material: CD4+ T cells sorted from blood, taken between weeks 55 and 65, from a patient treated with tofacitinib. The CDR3 DNA reads TGTGCCAGCAGTACCTATCAGAACACCGGGGAGCTGTTTTTT. Amino acids: CASSTYQNTGELFF.